The 22 T cell receptor beta chains below come from one sample, sequenced in a study of early T cells in non-severe SARS-CoV-2 infection. TCRdb used MiXCR to reprocess the 5' RACE reads, holding one entry per CDR3 protein. This sample has some 62,000 distinct CDR3 sequences; almost 9% occur once, and the top ten carry about an eighth. This specimen consisted of whole blood, obtained at baseline. Every receptor here comes from an adult who was a healthcare worker with PCR-confirmed SARS-CoV-2 infection or an uninfected control (not recorded which).

This clonotype was detected only a few times. The chain combines TRBV11-1 with TRBJ2-3; the D gene is possibly TRBD2 (6 bases). The V end was cut by 3 bases, the J end by 4 bases, with 14 bases between. Per germline, CDR1 SGHAT and CDR2 FQDESV (reference sequence). The CDR3 totals 15 residues. This CDR3 reads CASSFGGERADTQYF. As DNA, the CDR3 is TGTGCCAGCAGCTTTGGAGGGGAGCGCGCAGATACGCAGTATTTT.

The V and J genes are TRBV4-3 and TRBJ1-2; tentative D call: TRBD1 (6 bases). The CDR3 sequence is 15 residues long. The V gene lost 1 base and the J gene lost 8 bases, with 17 bases spanning the gap. The germline V gene has CDR1 LGHNA and CDR2 YSLEER. CDR3 sequence reads: CASSQVLGGTGGYTF. CDR3 DNA: TGCGCCAGCAGCCAAGTCTTAGGGGGAACGGGCGGCTACACCTTC.

This clonotype was counted at least ten times. J is TRBJ2-7 and V is TRBV7-9; D gene unclear. The CDR3 is 13 amino acids. Germline V gene sequence: CDR1 SEHNR, CDR2 FQNEAQ (reference sequence). V was pared by 6 bases and J by 0 bases, with 9 bases between. As DNA, the CDR3 is TGTGCCAGCAGTTTCGCTAGCTCCTACGAGCAGTACTTC. Translation: CASSFASSYEQYF.

This clonotype was found a few times. The V and J genes are TRBV10-3 and TRBJ2-3, with 8 bases identical to TRBD1. Germline trimming cut 6 bases from V and 6 bases from J; bases unmatched to any gene: 14. Looked up from germline, CDR1 is ENHRY and CDR2 is SYGVKD. The CDR3 extends over 16 amino acids. The CDR3 nucleotides are TGTGCCATCAGAGACCCCCTAGGAGGGGACAGGGATACGCAGTATTTT. This gives the protein CAIRDPLGGDRDTQYF.

This chain's CDR3 is CASSDRGDIQYF. CDR3 DNA: TGCGCCAGCAGTGACCGGGGGGACATTCAGTACTTC. V usage is TRBV5-1 and J usage is TRBJ2-4; TRBD2 matches 7 bases. Germline V gene sequence: CDR1 SGHRS, CDR2 YFSETQ. The CDR3 contains 12 residues. Trimming removed 5 bases from V and 8 bases from J; junction bases left unmatched: 4.

This clonotype was observed a few times. The rearrangement links TRBV7-2 to TRBJ1-4; 10 bases are shared with TRBD1. J gave up 8 bases and V 6 bases, and 6 bases lay outside the gene matches. This CDR3 is 14 amino acids long. Per the germline V gene, CDR1 is SGHTA and CDR2 is FQGNSA. The CDR3 loop reads CASSRQGAGEKLFF. In nucleotides, the CDR3 is TGTGCCAGCAGTCGACAGGGGGCAGGGGAAAAACTGTTTTTT.

This clonotype was recorded a few times. The rearrangement links TRBV28 to TRBJ2-3; 7 bases fit TRBD2. The CDR3 extends over 15 amino acids. V lost 3 bases to trimming and J lost 7 bases; unmatched junction nucleotides: 10. Germline V gives CDR1 MDHEN, CDR2 SYDVKM. For the CDR3, the DNA is TGTGCCAGCAGTTTTAGAGCGGGACGGGCGAATACGCAGTATTTT. Residues: CASSFRAGRANTQYF.

The chain recombines TRBV20-1 with TRBJ1-3; no clear D. The CDR3 has 13 residues. Germline loops: CDR1 DFQATT, CDR2 SNEGSKA (reference sequence). The V and J ends lost 3 bases and 2 bases respectively, with 8 bases between them. The CDR3 spells CSARVSAGNTIYF. CDR3 nucleotides: TGCAGTGCTAGGGTATCAGCTGGAAACACCATATATTTT.

V is TRBV29-1 and J is TRBJ2-2; D perhaps matches TRBD1 (7 bases). This CDR3 region has 16 residues. Germline values: CDR1 SQVTM, CDR2 ANQGSEA. The V gene lost 7 bases and the J gene lost 7 bases, with 25 bases spanning the gap. This CDR3 is CSAQGGHGQARGELFF. DNA for the CDR3: TGCAGCGCCCAGGGGGGCCACGGACAGGCTCGCGGGGAGCTGTTTTTT.

This clonotype was found many times. V and J are TRBV5-1 and TRBJ2-4; perhaps TRBD1 as D (6 bases). The CDR3 consists of 13 residues. Germline loops: CDR1 SGHRS, CDR2 YFSETQ. V was cut by 7 bases and J by 0 bases, with 8 bases left in between. CDR3 protein: CASQGLAKNIQYF. For the CDR3, the DNA is TGCGCCAGCCAGGGGCTAGCCAAAAACATTCAGTACTTC.

This clonotype was observed a few times. The chain couples TRBV6-5 to TRBJ2-1, with 7 nucleotides matching TRBD2. Trimming removed 0 bases from V and 2 bases from J; junction bases left unmatched: 4. Germline CDR1 and CDR2: MNHEY and SVGAGI. This CDR3 contains 16 residues. This CDR3 is CASSYSGGSTYNEQFF. The DNA for the CDR3 is TGTGCCAGCAGTTACTCGGGGGGGAGCACCTACAATGAGCAGTTCTTC.

A few counts support this clonotype. The CDR3: CASSREGGVDEQYF. The CDR3 nucleotides read TGTGCCAGCAGCAGAGAAGGGGGCGTAGACGAGCAGTACTTC. V is TRBV7-9 and J is TRBJ2-7, with 7 bases that match TRBD1. Unmatched junction bases numbered 9, after V lost 5 bases and J lost 5 bases. There are 14 residues in the CDR3. Germline V gene sequence: CDR1 SEHNR, CDR2 FQNEAQ (reference sequence). Full variable domain (missing parts from reference TRBV7-9 and TRBJ2-7): DTGVSQNPRHKITKRGQNVTFRCDPISEHNRLYWYRQTLGQGPEFLTYFQNEAQLEKSRLLSDRFSAERPKGSFSTLEIQRTEQGDSAMYLCASSREGGVDEQYFGPGTRLTVT.

The rearrangement links TRBV3-1 to TRBJ2-7, with a weak D call TRBD1 (5 bases). V dropped 1 base and J dropped 6 bases, with 16 bases sitting between them. The CDR3 extends over 15 amino acids. Looked up from germline, CDR1 is LGHDT and CDR2 is YNNKEL (reference sequence). The CDR3 spells CASSQVQGTPPEQYF. Written as DNA, the CDR3 is TGTGCCAGCAGCCAAGTGCAGGGCACCCCTCCCGAGCAGTACTTC.

This clonotype has a handful of counts. The rearrangement uses TRBV5-4 and TRBJ2-6; D gene unclear. Trimming took off 0 bases at V and 0 bases at J, with 1 base between the two ends. CDR3 length: 14 residues. Per germline, CDR1 SGHNT and CDR2 YYREEE (reference sequence). CDR3 in amino acids: CASSLASGANVLTF. DNA for the CDR3: TGTGCCAGCAGCTTGGCCTCTGGGGCCAACGTCCTGACTTTC. Full variable domain (rest looked up from reference TRBV5-4 and TRBJ2-6): ETGVTQSPTHLIKTRGQQVTLRCSSQSGHNTVSWYQQALGQGPQFIFQYYREEENGRGNFPPRFSGLQFPNYSSELNVNALELDDSALYLCASSLASGANVLTFGAGSRLTVL.

This clonotype was counted between two and nine times. The V gene is TRBV14, the J gene TRBJ2-1; the D gene is possibly TRBD2 (5 bases). This CDR3 spans 16 amino acids. Trimming cost V 1 base and J 0 bases, with 10 bases left between them. Germline-derived CDR1 and CDR2 are SGHDN and FVKESK. The CDR3 bases are TGTGCCAGCAGCCAAGGAGGGCCGAGCTCCTACAATGAGCAGTTCTTC. Translating gives CASSQGGPSSYNEQFF.

This chain uses TRBV5-1 with TRBJ1-2; D not certain. Trimming removed 1 base from V and 7 bases from J, with 14 bases in between. The CDR3 is 14 amino acids. Germline V gives CDR1 SGHRS, CDR2 YFSETQ. For the CDR3, the DNA is TGCGCCAGCAGCTTGCTGGACGTCTCCTCTGGCTACACCTTC. Amino acids: CASSLLDVSSGYTF.

The rearrangement joins TRBV29-1 to TRBJ1-4; unclear D gene. V lost 0 bases and J lost 2, with 16 bases in between. Germline CDR1 reads SQVTM; CDR2 reads ANQGSEA. The CDR3 covers 17 residues. CDR3 sequence reads: CSVEDPSVRRTNEKLFF. In DNA, the CDR3 is TGCAGCGTTGAAGATCCTTCAGTCCGTCGTACTAATGAAAAACTGTTTTTT.

This clonotype was observed many times. V is TRBV20-1 and J is TRBJ2-3; possible D gene TRBD2, 5 bases. The length of the CDR3 is 15 residues. CDR1 DFQATT and CDR2 SNEGSKA come from the germline V gene (reference sequence). The CDR3 protein is CSTLVGGSSTDTQYF. CDR3 coding DNA: TGCTCCACCCTGGTTGGTGGGAGTAGCACAGATACGCAGTATTTT.

This clonotype was counted ten times or more. The gene calls are TRBV7-6 and TRBJ1-1; unclear D gene. Trimming took 3 bases from V and 1 from J, leaving 3 bases between them. This CDR3 region has 12 residues. Germline CDR1 and CDR2: SGHVS and FNYEAQ. The CDR3 region has the DNA TGTGCCAGCAGCTTTTCGAACACTGAAGCTTTCTTT. Amino acid sequence: CASSFSNTEAFF.

The table lists this clonotype with many counts. V gene TRBV29-1 combines with J gene TRBJ2-1; D is unresolved. The CDR3 consists of 11 residues. V lost 6 bases and J lost 5, with 8 bases in between. The germline CDR1 and CDR2 sequences are SQVTM and ANQGSEA. CDR3 bases: TGCAGCGTCGGACCAGACAATGAGCAGTTCTTC. Amino acids: CSVGPDNEQFF.

In its sample, this clonotype was seen a few times. The J gene is TRBJ2-7, the V gene TRBV20-1, with D possibly TRBD2 on 5 matching bases. With 0 bases removed from V and 0 bases from J, the gap between germline ends came to 12 bases. The germline gives CDR1 DFQATT, CDR2 SNEGSKA (reference sequence). The CDR3 length is 15 residues. The CDR3, as DNA: TGCAGTGCTAGAGATCCAAGCGGCCCCTCCTACGAGCAGTACTTC. Its translation is CSARDPSGPSYEQYF.

This clonotype was observed many times. V usage is TRBV29-1 and J usage is TRBJ1-1; the match to TRBD1 covers 8 bases. The V gene's germline CDR1 is SQVTM and CDR2 ANQGSEA. Trimming took 6 bases from V and 0 from J; bases not matched to a gene: 3. There are 13 residues in the CDR3. DNA for the CDR3: TGCAGCGTCCGACAGGGGATGAACACTGAAGCTTTCTTT. Its protein is CSVRQGMNTEAFF.